The 22 T cell receptor beta chains reported below all come from one sample, sequenced in a study of blood T cell repertoires in COVID-19. Using immunoSEQ multiplex PCR, the repertoire was profiled, and TCRdb retains in-frame clones only, with some absent. The sample has 220,000 or so clones; 70% to 90% are singletons. Sequencing was carried out using peripheral blood. These receptors originate from a man aged 45-60 years who had recovered from COVID-19.

The chain couples TRBV28 to TRBJ2-3; 10 bases line up with TRBD2. Germline V CDR1 and CDR2: MDHEN, SYDVKM. This CDR3 comprises 14 residues. Trimming took 6 bases from V and 7 from J; bases not matched to a gene: 7. CDR3 sequence: CASSLAGVRHTQYF. The CDR3 DNA reads as TGTGCCAGCAGCCTAGCGGGAGTTAGACATACGCAGTATTTT.

The chain links TRBV6-5 to TRBJ1-2, with a possible D match to TRBD1 (6 bases). The V end was cut by 0 bases, the J end by 4 bases, with 12 bases between. The CDR3 contains 15 residues. Germline CDR1 reads MNHEY; CDR2 reads SVGAGI. CDR3 sequence (DNA): TGTGCCAGCAGTTACTCCCGACAGGACCCCTATGGCTACACCTTC. Amino acids: CASSYSRQDPYGYTF.

This chain connects TRBV3-1 (or the pseudogene TRBV3-2) to TRBJ2-7; 14 bases match TRBD2. Germline values: CDR1 LGHDT, CDR2 YNNKEL (reference sequence). The CDR3 contains 16 residues. The V and J ends lost 4 bases and 3 bases, in that order; junction bases with no gene match: 5. Here the CDR3 reads CASSPGTSGRGYEQYF. CDR3 nucleotides: TGTGCCAGCAGCCCCGGGACTAGCGGGAGAGGCTACGAGCAGTACTTC.

The chain has TRBV9 and TRBJ2-7; D perhaps matches TRBD2 (6 bases). CDR3 length: 16 amino acids. CDR1 SGDLS and CDR2 YYNGEE come from the germline V gene. V lost 0 bases and J 1 base, leaving 14 bases between the germline ends. The CDR3 sequence: CASSVGGLLPSYEQYF. The CDR3 nucleotides are TGTGCCAGCAGCGTAGGGGGACTCCTTCCTTCCTACGAGCAGTACTTC.

This clone was seen only once. This chain links TRBV14 with TRBJ2-2, with 7 bases that match TRBD1. With 4 bases clipped from V and 6 bases from J, the junction kept 11 bases outside the gene matches. Germline assignment: CDR1 SGHDN and CDR2 FVKESK. The CDR3 consists of 16 residues. The CDR3 DNA is TGTGCCAGCAGCCGGGACAGTTATGCGTCACCCGGGGAGCTGTTTTTT. It encodes CASSRDSYASPGELFF. The whole variable domain, filled in from reference TRBV14 and TRBJ2-2, reads EAGVTQFPSHSVIEKGQTVTLRCDPISGHDNLYWYRRVMGKEIKFLLHFVKESKQDESGMPNNRFLAERTGGTYSTLKVQPAELEDSGVYFCASSRDSYASPGELFFGEGSRLTVL.

V is TRBV24-1 and J is TRBJ2-1; perhaps TRBD2 as D (5 bases). Germline CDR1 reads KGHDR; CDR2 reads SFDVKD. The CDR3 contains 16 residues. V was cut by 4 bases and J by 7 bases, with 19 bases left in between. The CDR3: CATSDPAAKVGNEQFF. As DNA, the CDR3 is TGTGCCACCAGTGACCCAGCGGCCAAGGTGGGTAATGAGCAGTTCTTC.

The chain links TRBV29-1 to TRBJ2-1, with 12 bases fitting TRBD1. Germline-derived CDR1 and CDR2 are SQVTM and ANQGSEA. J gave up 6 bases and V 8 bases, and 14 bases lay outside the gene matches. CDR3 length equals 16 residues. DNA of the CDR3: TGCAGCATGTCGGCTTGGGGGACAGGGGGCTTCAATGAGCAGTTCTTC. It yields the protein CSMSAWGTGGFNEQFF.

This clone was detected only a few times. The V call is TRBV7-9, the J call TRBJ1-5; possibly TRBD1 for D (5 bases). Germline CDR1 and CDR2: SEHNR and FQNEAQ (reference sequence). This CDR3 is built from 14 residues. V shed 3 bases and J shed 0 bases, with 6 bases lying between them. In nucleotides, the CDR3 is TGTGCCAGCAGCTTTCAGGGTAGCAATCAGCCCCAGCATTTT. It codes for CASSFQGSNQPQHF.

This clone came up once. This chain connects TRBV11-2 to TRBJ2-3; D not resolved. Germline V CDR1 and CDR2: SGHAT, FQNNGV. V gave up 5 bases and J gave up 0 bases, with 15 bases separating them. The CDR3 has 16 amino acids. The CDR3 reads CASSAQVGASTDTQYF. In DNA, the CDR3 is TGTGCCAGCAGCGCCCAGGTGGGTGCTAGCACAGATACGCAGTATTTT.

V gene TRBV5-1 combines with J gene TRBJ2-1; D not certain. Between the trimmed V and J ends, which lost 4 bases and 1 base, there was a span of 9 bases. The V gene's germline CDR1 is SGHRS and CDR2 YFSETQ. The CDR3 covers 14 residues. The chain's CDR3 is CASSPTPSYNEQFF. As DNA, the CDR3 is TGCGCCAGCAGCCCGACTCCTTCCTACAATGAGCAGTTCTTC.

The chain joins TRBV11-2 to TRBJ2-7, with TRBD2 matching over 9 bases. With V trimmed by 3 bases and J by 5 bases, 5 bases remained unmatched. This CDR3 spans 14 amino acids. Germline assignment: CDR1 SGHAT and CDR2 FQNNGV. Here the CDR3 DNA reads TGTGCCAGCAGCTTTGCGGGGGGGATGGACGAGCAGTACTTC. This sequence encodes CASSFAGGMDEQYF.

This chain connects TRBV2 to TRBJ2-6; TRBD2 might be the D (5 bases). This CDR3 contains 17 residues. The V end was cut by 4 bases, the J end by 0 bases, with 13 bases between. Germline lookup yields CDR1 SNHLY and CDR2 FYNNEI. CDR3 amino acids: CASSAHSRVSGANVLTF. CDR3 sequence (DNA): TGTGCCAGCAGTGCGCATTCGCGGGTCTCTGGGGCCAACGTCCTGACTTTC.

This clone has only a few counts. The chain joins TRBV4-2 to TRBJ2-2; 9 positions agree with TRBD1. The CDR3 is 19 residues long. With 1 base clipped from V and 4 bases from J, the junction kept 13 bases outside the gene matches. Looked up from germline, CDR1 is LGHNA and CDR2 is YNFKEQ. The CDR3 here is CASSQVTGGGSGSTGELFF. The CDR3, as DNA: TGTGCCAGCAGCCAAGTGACAGGGGGTGGTAGCGGATCCACCGGGGAGCTGTTTTTT.

V gene TRBV30 combines with J gene TRBJ2-2; D possibly corresponds to TRBD1 (6 bases). Germline loops: CDR1 GTSNPN, CDR2 SVGIG (reference sequence). The length of the CDR3 is 14 residues. V was shortened by 4 bases and J by 5 bases, with 14 bases between the two germline ends. CDR3 amino acids: CAWTRGNPTGELFF. CDR3 in DNA: TGTGCCTGGACGAGGGGGAATCCGACCGGGGAGCTGTTTTTT.

This chain connects TRBV5-8 to TRBJ2-5, with TRBD2 as a possible D gene (6 bases). Deletions cut 0 bases from V and 5 bases from J, with 14 bases between. Germline-derived CDR1 and CDR2 are SGHTS and YDEGEE. The CDR3 covers 15 residues. This CDR3 is CASSLGSGQLETQYF. DNA of the CDR3: TGTGCCAGCAGCTTGGGAAGCGGGCAATTGGAGACCCAGTACTTC.

The rearrangement links TRBV19 to TRBJ2-1; 12 nucleotides agree with TRBD2. Germline values: CDR1 LNHDA, CDR2 SQIVND (reference sequence). The CDR3 contains 16 residues. V shed 6 bases and J 9 bases; nucleotides not matched to a gene: 12. The DNA for the CDR3 is TGTGCCAGTAGCCCCCTCCGGACTAGCGGGATAGCTGAGCAGTTCTTC. Translation gives CASSPLRTSGIAEQFF.

The chain recombines TRBV3-1 (or the pseudogene TRBV3-2) with TRBJ2-1, with D perhaps matching TRBD2 (7 bases). Germline V gives CDR1 LGHDT, CDR2 YNNKEL (reference sequence). The V end lost 0 bases, the J end lost 4 bases, and 13 bases lay between the germline ends. The CDR3 has 16 residues. The DNA of the CDR3 is TGTGCCAGCAGCCAAGAGGGGGGGGCCCCTTACAATGAGCAGTTCTTC. This gives the protein CASSQEGGAPYNEQFF.

This clone was seen a handful of times. This CDR3 is CASSLGYSGEQYF. CDR3 nucleotides: TGTGCCAGCAGTTTAGGGTACAGCGGCGAGCAGTACTTC. The chain recombines TRBV28 with TRBJ2-7, with a tentative D call TRBD2 (5 bases). In germline, CDR1 is MDHEN, CDR2 SYDVKM. V was pared by 2 bases and J by 6 bases, with 11 bases between. The CDR3 length is 13 residues.

This chain joins TRBV28 and TRBJ1-4; the D is unclear. The CDR3 runs 13 residues. Trimming stripped 7 bases from V and 8 bases from J, with 14 bases between. Germline V CDR1 and CDR2: MDHEN, SYDVKM. CDR3 amino acids: CASKGSVLEKLFF. CDR3 nucleotides: TGTGCCAGCAAAGGTAGCGTCCTCGAAAAACTGTTTTTT.

This sequence joins TRBV5-1 and TRBJ2-1, with TRBD2 identical over 14 bases. The length of the CDR3 is 16 residues. CDR1 and CDR2 from the germline V gene are SGHRS and YFSETQ. The V gene end was trimmed by 3 bases and the J gene end by 6 bases; junction bases not matched to a gene: 5. The CDR3 region is CASSSRTSGRSNEQFF. Here the CDR3 DNA reads TGCGCCAGCAGCTCACGGACTAGCGGGAGGTCCAATGAGCAGTTCTTC.

This chain links TRBV7-2 with TRBJ2-7; perhaps TRBD2 as D (6 bases). This CDR3 region has 16 residues. Trimming took off 5 bases at V and 0 bases at J, with 17 bases between the two ends. Germline CDR1 is SGHTA and CDR2 is FQGNSA. The CDR3 reads CASSPRERLNSYEQYF. CDR3 nucleotides: TGTGCCAGCAGCCCCCGGGAGCGGCTAAACTCCTACGAGCAGTACTTC.

The chain employs TRBV3-1 (or the pseudogene TRBV3-2) and TRBJ2-1; 10 nucleotides match TRBD2. The length of the CDR3 is 19 residues. J lost 0 bases, V lost 5 bases, and 13 bases had no gene match. Germline V gene lookup returns CDR1 LGHDT and CDR2 YNNKEL (reference sequence). The CDR3 region has the DNA TGTGCCAGCAGCTCTCCCGGGACTAGCGCCCCGAGCTCCTACAATGAGCAGTTCTTC. Residues: CASSSPGTSAPSSYNEQFF.